The 27 T cell receptor beta chains below come from one sample, sequenced in a study of blood T cell repertoires in COVID-19 (TCRdb year 2020). Library creation used the immunoSEQ multiplex PCR assay. TCRdb retrieved this table from immuneACCESS and kept in-frame rearrangements only. Not all clones are present; in checked studies, unresolved V genes account for under half, and no reason is known for the remainder. Present in this sample are about 200,000 clones, around 92% of which were seen just once. The ten largest clones take up approximately 8.1% of the sample. The sequenced sample was PBMCs or T cells enriched from blood (not recorded which). The receptors originated from a woman aged 18-35 years who had recovered from COVID-19.

V is TRBV28 and J is TRBJ1-1; the D is unclear. Trimming removed 6 bases from V and 3 bases from J, with 11 bases in between. Germline assignment: CDR1 MDHEN and CDR2 SYDVKM. The CDR3 consists of 13 residues. CDR3 loop: CASSPGRDTEAFF. The CDR3 DNA follows: TGTGCCAGCAGCCCGGGAAGGGACACTGAAGCTTTCTTT.

This chain links TRBV7-9 with TRBJ1-2; tentative D call: TRBD1 (5 bases). Trimming took off 3 bases at V and 3 bases at J, with 14 bases between the two ends. CDR1 is SEHNR and CDR2 is FQNEAQ in the germline V gene (reference sequence). This CDR3 contains 15 residues. CDR3 coding DNA: TGTGCCAGCAGCTTCGGTCCAACCAGGGACTATGGCTACACCTTC. Translation: CASSFGPTRDYGYTF.

The chain recombines TRBV29-1 with TRBJ1-4; tentatively, D is TRBD1 (6 bases). The CDR3 has 13 residues. V lost 7 bases and J lost 8, with 17 bases in between. Germline assignment: CDR1 SQVTM and CDR2 ANQGSEA. The CDR3 here is CSGGGRVGEKLFF. In DNA form, the CDR3 reads TGCAGCGGCGGGGGCAGGGTTGGCGAAAAACTGTTTTTT.

This chain's CDR3 is CAISQGYEKLFF. CDR3 sequence (DNA): TGTGCCATCAGCCAGGGGTATGAAAAACTGTTTTTT. The rearrangement links TRBV10-3 to TRBJ1-4; the D gene is possibly TRBD1 (6 bases). The V end lost 6 bases, the J end lost 6 bases, and 8 bases lay between the germline ends. Germline V gene sequence: CDR1 ENHRY, CDR2 SYGVKD. This CDR3 comprises 12 residues.

The chain carries TRBV18 and TRBJ2-1, with TRBD2 matching 8 bases. The trim removed 3 bases at V and 6 bases at J, leaving 1 base unmatched. Germline V lookup: CDR1 KGHSH, CDR2 LQKENI. The CDR3 has 13 amino acids. This CDR3 reads CASSPLAGNEQFF. Written as DNA, the CDR3 is TGTGCCAGCTCACCTCTAGCGGGCAATGAGCAGTTCTTC.

The chain combines TRBV19 with TRBJ1-5; 7 positions match TRBD1. This CDR3 spans 14 amino acids. After removal of 3 bases from V and 5 bases from J, the junction contained 4 bases not matched to a gene. Germline CDR1 LNHDA, CDR2 SQIVND (reference sequence). CDR3 residues: CASSMDRWDQPQHF. The CDR3 nucleotides are TGTGCCAGTAGTATGGACAGGTGGGATCAGCCCCAGCATTTT.

There are a few counts of this clone. The chain links TRBV27 to TRBJ2-4, with a possible D match to TRBD1 (5 bases). The CDR3 runs to 14 residues. The V gene lost 5 bases and the J gene lost 7 bases, with 15 bases spanning the gap. Germline assignment: CDR1 MNHEY and CDR2 SMNVEV (reference sequence). The CDR3: CASSPSPSGNIQYF. CDR3 in DNA: TGTGCCAGCAGTCCCAGTCCCTCAGGGAACATTCAGTACTTC.

The J gene is TRBJ1-2, the V gene TRBV7-2; 8 positions match TRBD1. Per germline, CDR1 SGHTA and CDR2 FQGNSA. The CDR3 spans 13 residues. V was pared by 6 bases and J by 7 bases, with 7 bases of the junction left unmatched. CDR3 region: CASSPTGGVGYTF. The CDR3 DNA follows: TGTGCCAGCAGTCCTACAGGGGGTGTTGGCTACACCTTC.

The chain carries TRBV27 and TRBJ1-2; the D is unclear. Trimming removed 8 bases from V and 7 bases from J, with 14 bases in between. Germline V CDR1 and CDR2: MNHEY, SMNVEV (reference sequence). This CDR3 region has 12 residues. DNA for the CDR3: TGTGCCAGCGGGAGTTTTTCAACTGGCTACACCTTC. This sequence encodes CASGSFSTGYTF.

The chain carries TRBV7-6 and TRBJ2-1, with TRBD1 as a possible D gene (5 bases). The CDR3 runs 16 residues. Trimming shortened V by 3 bases and J by 3 bases, and 15 bases separated the two germline ends. The germline V gene has CDR1 SGHVS and CDR2 FNYEAQ. This chain's CDR3 is CASSLVLDTNYNEQFF. In DNA form, the CDR3 reads TGTGCCAGCAGCTTGGTCCTGGACACTAACTACAATGAGCAGTTCTTC. The variable domain in full, completed from reference TRBV7-6 and TRBJ2-1, reads GAGVSQSPRYKVTKRGQDVALRCDPISGHVSLYWYRQALGQGPEFLTYFNYEAQQDKSGLPNDRFSAERPEGSISTLTIQRTEQRDSAMYRCASSLVLDTNYNEQFFGPGTRLTVL.

The chain couples TRBV7-6 to TRBJ2-1, with 10 bases fitting TRBD1. CDR1 is SGHVS and CDR2 is FNYEAQ in the germline V gene. With V trimmed by 2 bases and J by 7 bases, 11 bases remained unmatched. The CDR3 runs 17 residues. This CDR3 reads CASSLYVGGTGENEQFF. CDR3 DNA sequence: TGTGCCAGCAGCTTATATGTGGGGGGGACAGGGGAAAATGAGCAGTTCTTC.

This clone has only one observation. The V and J genes are TRBV12-3 or TRBV12-4 and TRBJ1-5; D gene ambiguous. V was clipped by 0 bases and J by 5 bases, with 5 bases between them. The CDR3 is 13 amino acids. The CDR3 nucleotides read TGTGCCAGCAGTTTAGCCCTAGATCAGCCCCAGCATTTT. Amino acid sequence: CASSLALDQPQHF.

The chain uses TRBV29-1 and TRBJ2-5, with D possibly matching TRBD1 (5 bases). The CDR3 loop spans 14 amino acids. V shed 3 bases and J shed 1 base, with 12 bases lying between them. The germline gives CDR1 SQVTM, CDR2 ANQGSEA. The CDR3 nucleotides read TGCAGCGTTGACCCCACAGGCGCCCAAGAGACCCAGTACTTC. Protein: CSVDPTGAQETQYF.

This clone has a single count. The V call is TRBV2, the J call TRBJ2-7; D call uncertain. V was shortened by 5 bases and J by 4 bases, with 6 bases between the two germline ends. The germline gives CDR1 SNHLY, CDR2 FYNNEI. The CDR3 is 11 residues long. CDR3: CASSPLYEQYF. CDR3 nucleotide sequence: TGTGCCAGCAGTCCCTTATACGAGCAGTACTTC.

The rearrangement uses TRBV5-4 and TRBJ1-4; a possible D gene is TRBD1 (6 bases). Trimming took 4 bases from V and 4 from J, leaving 11 bases between them. The CDR3 sequence is 14 residues long. CDR1 is SGHNT, CDR2 YYREEE, per germline (reference sequence). The CDR3 reads CASSPGQNNEKLFF. CDR3 nucleotides: TGTGCCAGCAGCCCCGGACAGAATAATGAAAAACTGTTTTTT.

A single count supports this clone. The chain carries TRBV28 and TRBJ2-3; D possibly corresponds to TRBD1 (6 bases). The V end lost 5 bases, the J end lost 4 bases, and 16 bases lay between the germline ends. The CDR3 totals 15 residues. Germline V lookup: CDR1 MDHEN, CDR2 SYDVKM. In DNA form, the CDR3 reads TGTGCCAGCAGTACAGGGACGTTGGGCGCAGATACGCAGTATTTT. Translation: CASSTGTLGADTQYF.

The chain recombines TRBV30 with TRBJ2-1; 9 bases line up with TRBD1. Losses at the gene ends were 4 bases for V and 3 bases for J; bases not matched to a gene: 7. The CDR3 length is 15 residues. The germline CDR1 and CDR2 sequences are GTSNPN and SVGIG (reference sequence). CDR3 protein: CAWTVGTGHYNEQFF. The DNA of the CDR3 is TGTGCCTGGACCGTCGGGACAGGGCACTACAATGAGCAGTTCTTC.

The chain uses TRBV2 and TRBJ1-2; TRBD1 matches 9 bases. The CDR3 is 14 residues long. Per germline, CDR1 SNHLY and CDR2 FYNNEI. After removal of 7 bases from V and 6 bases from J, the junction contained 9 bases not matched to a gene. Written as DNA, the CDR3 is TGTGCCAGCACCCGGACAGGGGCGAGAGATGGCTACACCTTC. Translation gives CASTRTGARDGYTF.

This chain links TRBV7-9 with TRBJ2-7; a possible D gene is TRBD1 (6 bases). The V gene lost 3 bases and the J gene lost 3 bases, with 9 bases spanning the gap. Per the germline V gene, CDR1 is SEHNR and CDR2 is FQNEAQ (reference sequence). This CDR3 has 13 amino acids. The CDR3 DNA follows: TGTGCCAGCAGCTTTGTACAGGGCTACGAGCAGTACTTC. Protein: CASSFVQGYEQYF. The variable domain in full, with the rest retrieved from reference TRBV7-9 and TRBJ2-7, is DTGVSQNPRHKITKRGQNVTFRCDPISEHNRLYWYRQTLGQGPEFLTYFQNEAQLEKSRLLSDRFSAERPKGSFSTLEIQRTEQGDSAMYLCASSFVQGYEQYFGPGTRLTVT.

The V call is TRBV3-1 (or the pseudogene TRBV3-2), the J call TRBJ1-1, with D tentatively TRBD1 (6 bases). Deletions cut 0 bases from V and 4 bases from J, with 9 bases between. The germline V gene has CDR1 LGHDT and CDR2 YNNKEL (reference sequence). The CDR3 loop spans 14 amino acids. In DNA form, the CDR3 reads TGTGCCAGCAGCCAAGAACAGGGCTTCACTGAAGCTTTCTTT. Translated, it gives CASSQEQGFTEAFF.

The chain uses TRBV29-1 and TRBJ2-1, with D possibly matching TRBD1 (6 bases). This CDR3 is 12 amino acids long. With 4 bases removed from V and 7 bases from J, the gap between germline ends came to 11 bases. Germline V gene data show CDR1 as SQVTM and CDR2 as ANQGSEA. In DNA form, the CDR3 reads TGCAGCGTTGGGGGGCCGGGAAATGAGCAGTTCTTC. This sequence encodes CSVGGPGNEQFF.

The V and J genes are TRBV12-3 or TRBV12-4 and TRBJ1-1; 7 bases are shared with TRBD1. Losses at the gene ends were 3 bases for V and 7 bases for J; bases not matched to a gene: 5. The CDR3 runs 13 residues. The CDR3 sequence: CASSFQGGGEAFF. The CDR3 DNA reads TGTGCCAGCAGTTTCCAGGGGGGTGGTGAAGCTTTCTTT.

V and J are TRBV4-1 and TRBJ2-1; tentatively, D is TRBD1 (5 bases). Germline V lookup: CDR1 MGHRA, CDR2 YSYEKL. V gave up 1 base and J gave up 7 bases, with 14 bases separating them. This CDR3 has 15 residues. For the CDR3, the DNA is TGCGCCAGCAGCCAAGGGACAAAGATACGAAATGAGCAGTTCTTC. Its protein is CASSQGTKIRNEQFF.

J is TRBJ1-3 and V is TRBV7-9, with 10 bases that match TRBD1. The CDR3 spans 18 residues. Germline assignment: CDR1 SEHNR and CDR2 FQNEAQ (reference sequence). With V trimmed by 1 base and J by 7 bases, 13 bases remained unmatched. The CDR3: CASSLERRVTGGANTIYF. For the CDR3, the DNA is TGTGCCAGCAGCTTAGAGCGACGGGTGACAGGGGGCGCGAACACCATATATTTT.

The chain recombines TRBV5-4 with TRBJ1-1, with D unclear. This CDR3 contains 13 residues. V lost 2 bases, J lost 2 bases, and 7 bases lay in between. Germline V gives CDR1 SGHNT, CDR2 YYREEE (reference sequence). The CDR3 here is CASSFQENTEAFF. CDR3 sequence (DNA): TGTGCCAGCAGCTTTCAGGAAAACACTGAAGCTTTCTTT.

The J gene is TRBJ1-6, the V gene TRBV27; D is uncertain. This CDR3 has 14 residues. Germline assignment: CDR1 MNHEY and CDR2 SMNVEV (reference sequence). Trimming removed 6 bases from V and 2 bases from J, with 8 bases in between. The CDR3 reads CASRTTAYNSPLHF. In nucleotides, the CDR3 is TGTGCCAGCAGGACTACCGCCTATAATTCACCCCTCCACTTT.

V usage is TRBV10-3 and J usage is TRBJ1-5; 8 bases are shared with TRBD1. The trim removed 10 bases at V and 1 base at J, leaving 3 bases unmatched. The CDR3 covers 13 residues. Germline-derived CDR1 and CDR2 are ENHRY and SYGVKD. In nucleotides, the CDR3 is TGTGCCACACAGGGGGGAAGCAATCAGCCCCAGCATTTT. Protein product: CATQGGSNQPQHF.